A single T cell receptor beta chain is shown here with its context. This clonotype appeared a few times. Its antigen is not yet known. No clone much larger than this one lies a single base away; base qualities are absent. Systemically healthy Caucasian individuals from Russia, 39 in total and aged about 6 to 90 years, were included as donors. Around 10 milliliters of peripheral blood were collected from each donor into EDTA-treated Vacutainer tubes. PBMCs were isolated by Ficoll-Paque density-gradient centrifugation, with at least 6 million obtained per sample. Total RNA, at least 6 micrograms per sample, was extracted from PBMCs with Trizol reagent. Naive CD45RAhigh/CD27high T cell percentages were measured by flow cytometry on a PBMC aliquot from every donor. The CDR1 and CDR2 encoded by the germline V gene (reference sequence) are LGHDT and YNNKEL. At the junction V is shortened by 5 bases and J by 6 bases; bases outside the gene matches: 12. Measured from the cysteine to the phenylalanine, the CDR3 is 16 residues long. The sequence is cut down to CDR3 DNA, 48 bases in frame from base 1.

The source of the sample is a study of blood T cells in healthy people across ages (dated by TCRdb to about 2015). About the investigation overall: In model experiments, template switching captured roughly one uniquely barcoded TCR beta cDNA molecule for every two T cells. Age-related changes in TCR beta repertoire diversity were measured in the study by deep sequencing normalized with unique cDNA molecular identifiers. The donors were divided into four age groups: young (average roughly 15 years), middle-aged (around 41), aged (62) and long-lived (roughly 86). To avoid experimental bias, donors of different ages were spread randomly across the sequencing lanes. Two additional independent replicas of 1 million unique cDNA reads from the same blood draw were analyzed for two donors (one aged 18 to 29 and one aged 80 or older). On the study overall, not on this receptor specifically: Observed TCR beta diversity correlated strongly with the percentage of naive T cells measured by flow cytometry. As age increased, observed TCR beta diversity per million T cells dropped in a roughly linear way, and a significant reduction was already evident by age around 41. Compared with the aged group, more naive CD4+ T cells, fewer expanded clones and increased TCR diversity were shown by the long-lived group, suggesting age selection. Estimates of total diversity based on one million sequenced T cells were regarded as lower bounds and as underestimates. Because profiling used bulk unsorted PBMCs, naive and antigen-experienced compartments could not be compared conclusively. Because the CMV infection status of the donors was unknown, age-related changes in expanded clonotypes may potentially have been confounded.

The method behind the library was 5' RACE. Sequenced using an Illumina HiSeq 2500. A second PCR of about 6 to 12 cycles was run with a J-beta primer mix and a sample-barcoded 5' primer. A unique molecular identifier was introduced onto each TCR beta cDNA molecule by a template-switch 5' adaptor carrying 12 random nucleotides. At least 3 million CDR3-containing paired-end reads were obtained from each sample. All of the RNA was converted into first-strand cDNA using the Mint cDNA synthesis kit, with a TRBC-specific oligonucleotide serving as the primer. Following uracil-DNA glycosylase treatment, a first 18-cycle PCR with universal primers M1SS and BC2_uni_R was performed on all cDNA. The published analysis was carried out like this. Normalization of each sample was performed by random selection of 1 million high-quality reads, each carrying a distinct molecular identifier. Instead of being binned into consensus sequences, reads that shared molecular identifiers were thrown out. MiTCR, set to a Q25 quality threshold and the strictest error-elimination algorithm, was used for CDR3 identification, clonotype clustering and error correction. A nonparametric unseen species model with Euler transformation was used to estimate lower-bound total TCR beta diversity. In-frame beta chains were kept once TCRdb had trimmed the public reads at Q25 with fastp and called clones with MiXCR. Each entry merges the rows of one CDR3 protein and shows their most common DNA and genes. The V and J calls reflect TCRdb's pipeline rather than the authors' work. This sample holds about 1.5 million distinct CDR3 sequences; 35% to 45% were observed only once. The ten largest clones capture around 8% of the sample.

Sample: blood. The clonotype was recovered from a woman aged 18-29 years in good health. The rearranged chain carries TRBV3-1 and TRBJ2-1; 8 nucleotides in the junction match TRBD2. The DNA reads TGTGCCAGCAGCTCCCGGCGGGGACTAGGTCCCAATGAGCAGTTCTTC. The encoded protein is CASSSRRGLGPNEQFF.